This T cell receptor beta chain was observed in a study of CD8 T cells in Susac syndrome. Random-hexamer reverse transcription was applied to roughly 0.45 to 1 ug RNA. TCRdb fed the immunoSEQ multiplex PCR reads into MiXCR, producing one record per CDR3 protein. The sample records about 100,000 distinct CDR3 sequences, just under 95% being singletons. Germline CDR1 LGHNT, CDR2 FRNRAP. The CDR3 loop spans 16 amino acids. V shed 4 bases and J shed 3 bases, with 18 bases lying between them. This TCR was sampled from a human donor in good health. Sequencing was carried out using CD8+ T cells from PBMCs. This sequence joins TRBV12-5 and TRBJ2-5; the D gene is possibly TRBD2 (6 bases). CDR3 loop: CASGSPPGEPKETQYF. The CDR3 coding sequence is TGTGCTAGTGGTTCCCCCCCGGGAGAGCCTAAAGAGACCCAGTACTTC.